A single sample is the source of the 14 T cell receptor beta chains below, sequenced in a study of blood T cell repertoires in COVID-19. Sequencing used immunoSEQ multiplex PCR; TCRdb keeps in-frame clones, though not all of them. The sample yields 400,000 to 450,000 clones, around 91% seen once. The specimen was PBMCs or T cells enriched from blood (not recorded which). These receptors came from a man aged 18 to 29 who had recovered from COVID-19.

As concerns this clone: A junction boundary mismatches the germline segment, possibly from a read error. The rearrangement links TRBV9 to TRBJ1-2, with D possibly matching TRBD1 (6 bases). This CDR3 has 14 amino acids. Germline V CDR1 and CDR2: SGDLS, YYNGEE. The DNA of the CDR3 is TGTGCCAGCAGCGGACCTCAGAGAGGGGGACGGGTTTCCTTC. Its protein is CASSGPQRGGRVSF. Full variable domain (missing parts from reference TRBV9 and TRBJ1-2): DSGVTQTPKHLITATGQRVTLRCSPRSGDLSVYWYQQSLDQGLQFLIQYYNGEERAKGNILERFSAQQFPDLHSELNLSSLELGDSALYFCASSGPQRGGRVSFGSGTRLTVV.

The gene calls are TRBV27 and TRBJ2-7, with D possibly being TRBD2 (6 bases). Deletions cut 2 bases from V and 4 bases from J, with 12 bases between. The CDR3 spans 14 residues. CDR1 and CDR2 from the germline V gene are MNHEY and SMNVEV (reference sequence). The CDR3 loop reads CASSLGLGGYEQYF. The CDR3 DNA sequence: TGTGCCAGCAGTTTAGGGCTGGGGGGATACGAGCAGTACTTC.

The chain uses TRBV28 and TRBJ1-2; weak D call: TRBD1 (6 bases). This CDR3 spans 14 amino acids. The V and J ends lost 5 bases and 7 bases respectively, with 17 bases between them. The germline gives CDR1 MDHEN, CDR2 SYDVKM. CDR3 region: CASSITTGLGGYTF. The CDR3 nucleotides read TGTGCCAGCAGTATCACTACAGGGCTGGGTGGCTACACCTTC.

J is TRBJ2-7 and V is TRBV27, with 7 bases that match TRBD2. V shed 5 bases, J shed 7 bases, and the junction held 14 bases outside the gene matches. Per the germline V gene, CDR1 is MNHEY and CDR2 is SMNVEV (reference sequence). The CDR3 is 15 amino acids. The CDR3 DNA is TGTGCCAGCAGTCCTGGTGGGGGAGTGGGGGGGGAGCAGTACTTC. Translated: CASSPGGGVGGEQYF.

The rearrangement uses TRBV5-1 and TRBJ2-5, with 9 nucleotides matching TRBD1. Trimming removed 4 bases from V and 5 bases from J; junction bases left unmatched: 9. Germline CDR1 and CDR2: SGHRS and YFSETQ. The CDR3 loop spans 15 amino acids. The CDR3 DNA is TGCGCCAGCAGCACGAGGACAGGGGCTGGGGAGACCCAGTACTTC. It encodes CASSTRTGAGETQYF. Full variable domain (missing parts from reference TRBV5-1 and TRBJ2-5): KAGVTQTPRYLIKTRGQQVTLSCSPISGHRSVSWYQQTPGQGLQFLFEYFSETQRNKGNFPGRFSGRQFSNSRSEMNVSTLELGDSALYLCASSTRTGAGETQYFGPGTRLLVL.

This clone has just a few counts. J is TRBJ1-1 and V is TRBV30, with D possibly being TRBD1 (5 bases). Between the trimmed V and J ends, which lost 3 bases and 0 bases, there was a span of 8 bases. This CDR3 has 13 residues. CDR1 and CDR2 (germline): GTSNPN, SVGIG (reference sequence). CDR3 coding DNA: TGTGCCTGGAGGTCAGGGATGAACACTGAAGCTTTCTTT. Its protein is CAWRSGMNTEAFF.

CDR3 DNA sequence: TGTGCCAGCAGTACGCTTGGGGCCTGGGCTAATGAAAAACTGTTTTTT. Translation gives CASSTLGAWANEKLFF. The genes are TRBV27 and TRBJ1-4; weak D call: TRBD1 (5 bases). This CDR3 is 16 amino acids long. Trimming took 5 bases from V and 3 from J, leaving 16 bases between them. Germline V gene sequence: CDR1 MNHEY, CDR2 SMNVEV (reference sequence).

This clone showed up just once. The CDR3 reads CASSIEVLPLYEQYF. In DNA, the CDR3 is TGTGCCAGTAGTATCGAGGTCCTCCCTCTCTACGAGCAGTACTTC. This chain joins TRBV19 and TRBJ2-7; D gene ambiguous. Germline CDR1 and CDR2: LNHDA and SQIVND (reference sequence). V lost 3 bases to trimming and J lost 3 bases, with 15 bases between them. This CDR3 is 15 amino acids long.

This clone appeared a single time. The V call is TRBV5-5, the J call TRBJ1-1, with 11 nucleotides matching TRBD1. The CDR3 spans 14 residues. After removal of 4 bases from V and 3 bases from J, the junction contained 2 bases not matched to a gene. Germline V CDR1 and CDR2: SGHKS, YYEKEE (reference sequence). CDR3 DNA sequence: TGTGCCAGCAGCCGGACAGGGGGCGACACTGAAGCTTTCTTT. Its translation: CASSRTGGDTEAFF. Complete variable domain (other parts from reference TRBV5-5 and TRBJ1-1): DAGVTQSPTHLIKTRGQQVTLRCSPISGHKSVSWYQQVLGQGPQFIFQYYEKEERGRGNFPDRFSARQFPNYSSELNVNALLLGDSALYLCASSRTGGDTEAFFGQGTRLTVV.

This clone was picked up one time. CDR3 nucleotides: TGTGCCAGCAGCCCGTCTGCCGGGTTGGGTGGGGGCTATTCACCCCTCCACTTT. Protein sequence: CASSPSAGLGGGYSPLHF. The chain employs TRBV5-5 and TRBJ1-6; TRBD1 might be the D (6 bases). Trimming cost V 4 bases and J 8 bases, with 25 bases left between them. The CDR3 spans 18 residues. Germline CDR1 SGHKS, CDR2 YYEKEE (reference sequence).

As DNA, the CDR3 is TGTGCCACCCGGGCGGGGACGACTAGCGGGAGAGTTTACAATGAGCAGTTCTTC. Amino acids: CATRAGTTSGRVYNEQFF. The V call is TRBV24-1, the J call TRBJ2-1; 12 nucleotides match TRBD2. Germline V gene sequence: CDR1 KGHDR, CDR2 SFDVKD. After removal of 9 bases from V and 4 bases from J, the junction contained 15 bases not matched to a gene. The CDR3 is 18 residues long.

V and J are TRBV5-4 and TRBJ1-6; TRBD1 matches 7 bases. The germline CDR1 and CDR2 sequences are SGHNT and YYREEE (reference sequence). The length of the CDR3 is 15 residues. V gave up 4 bases and J gave up 9 bases; unmatched junction bases: 10. The CDR3 spells CASSTSRQGTSPLHF. In nucleotides, the CDR3 is TGTGCCAGCAGCACCTCCCGACAGGGTACTTCACCCCTCCACTTT.

This chain connects TRBV7-2 to TRBJ2-5; 7 bases map to TRBD2. V lost 0 bases, J lost 1 base, and 5 bases stayed unmatched. This CDR3 comprises 16 residues. Looked up from germline, CDR1 is SGHTA and CDR2 is FQGNSA. Here the CDR3 reads CASSLASRGFQETQYF. The CDR3 DNA follows: TGTGCCAGCAGCTTAGCGTCGCGGGGGTTCCAAGAGACCCAGTACTTC.

This clone was detected a few times. This chain links TRBV9 with TRBJ2-7, with a tentative D call TRBD1 (6 bases). The V and J ends lost 0 bases and 0 bases respectively, with 10 bases between them. CDR1 is SGDLS and CDR2 is YYNGEE in the germline V gene. The CDR3 runs 15 residues. DNA of the CDR3: TGTGCCAGCAGCGTAGAAGGGGGAACCTCCTACGAGCAGTACTTC. Its protein product is CASSVEGGTSYEQYF.